This TCR beta chain is from a study of blood T cell repertoires in COVID-19. V gave up 0 bases and J gave up 11 bases; unmatched junction bases: 11. CDR1 LGHNT and CDR2 FRNRAP come from the germline V gene. The CDR3 extends over 17 amino acids. The study drew participants aged about 18 to 95 years from 20 to 30 US areas. Profiled with immunoSEQ multiplex PCR; TCRdb holds only in-frame clones, not every one. Found here are 210,000 or so clones, approximately 88% of them singletons; the top ten hold around 3.7%. The sequence was collected from a woman in her thirties who had been exposed to COVID-19. Material for sequencing was PBMCs or T cells enriched from blood (not recorded which). V is TRBV12-5 and J is TRBJ2-2; the match to TRBD2 covers 11 bases. The CDR3 here is CASGLVPGLAATRELFF. CDR3 nucleotides: TGTGCTAGTGGTTTGGTGCCGGGACTAGCGGCGACACGAGAGCTGTTTTTT.